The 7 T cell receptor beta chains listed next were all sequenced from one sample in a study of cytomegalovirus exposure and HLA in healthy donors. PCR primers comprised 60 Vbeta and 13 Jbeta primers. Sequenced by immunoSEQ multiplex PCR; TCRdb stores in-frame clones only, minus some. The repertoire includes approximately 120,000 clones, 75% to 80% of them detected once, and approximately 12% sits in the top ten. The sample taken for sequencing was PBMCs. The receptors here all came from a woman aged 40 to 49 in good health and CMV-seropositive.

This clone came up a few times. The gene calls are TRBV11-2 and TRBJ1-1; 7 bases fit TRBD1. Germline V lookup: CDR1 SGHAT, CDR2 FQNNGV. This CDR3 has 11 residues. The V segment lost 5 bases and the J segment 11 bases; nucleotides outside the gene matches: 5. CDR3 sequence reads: CASSQGGIAFF. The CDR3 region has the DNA TGTGCCAGCAGCCAGGGGGGAATCGCTTTCTTT. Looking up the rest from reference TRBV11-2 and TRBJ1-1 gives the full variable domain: EAGVAQSPRYKIIEKRQSVAFWCNPISGHATLYWYQQILGQGPKLLIQFQNNGVVDDSQLPKDRFSAERLKGVDSTLKIQPAKLEDSAVYLCASSQGGIAFFGQGTRLTVV.

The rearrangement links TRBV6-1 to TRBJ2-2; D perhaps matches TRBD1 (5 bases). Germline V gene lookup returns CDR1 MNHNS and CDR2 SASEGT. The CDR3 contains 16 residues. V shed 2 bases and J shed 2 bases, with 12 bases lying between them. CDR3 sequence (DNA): TGTGCCAGCAGTGAATATAGACAGACCAACACCGGGGAGCTGTTTTTT. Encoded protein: CASSEYRQTNTGELFF.

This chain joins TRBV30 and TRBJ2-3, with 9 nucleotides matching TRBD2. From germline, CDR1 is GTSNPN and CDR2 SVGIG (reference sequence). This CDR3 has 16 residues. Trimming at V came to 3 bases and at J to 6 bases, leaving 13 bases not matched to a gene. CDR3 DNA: TGTGCCTGGAGCGCGCTTAGGCGGGGGGGTCAGGATACGCAGTATTTT. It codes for CAWSALRRGGQDTQYF. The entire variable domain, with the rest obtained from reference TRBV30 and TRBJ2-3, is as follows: SQTIHQWPATLVQPVGSPLSLECTVEGTSNPNLYWYRQAAGRGLQLLFYSVGIGQISSEVPQNLSASRPQDRQFILSSKKLLLSDSGFYLCAWSALRRGGQDTQYFGPGTRLTVL.

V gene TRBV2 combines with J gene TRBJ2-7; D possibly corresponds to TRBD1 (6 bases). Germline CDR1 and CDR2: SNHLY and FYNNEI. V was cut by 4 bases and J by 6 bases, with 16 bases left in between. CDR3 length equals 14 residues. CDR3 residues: CASSVRQGKSEQYF. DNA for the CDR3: TGTGCCAGCAGTGTAAGGCAGGGGAAAAGCGAGCAGTACTTC.

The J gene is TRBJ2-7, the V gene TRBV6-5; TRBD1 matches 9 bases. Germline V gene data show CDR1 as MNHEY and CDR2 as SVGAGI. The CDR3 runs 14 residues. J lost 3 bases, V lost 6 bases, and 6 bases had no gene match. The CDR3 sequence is CASSRDREYYEQYF. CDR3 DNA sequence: TGTGCCAGCAGCCGGGACAGGGAGTACTACGAGCAGTACTTC.

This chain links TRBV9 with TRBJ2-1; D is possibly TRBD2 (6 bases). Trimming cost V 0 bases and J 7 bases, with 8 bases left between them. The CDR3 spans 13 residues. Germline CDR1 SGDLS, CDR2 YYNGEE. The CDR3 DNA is TGTGCCAGCAGCGTAGTAGGGAGGAATGAGCAGTTCTTC. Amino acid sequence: CASSVVGRNEQFF.

CDR3 loop: CASKGAGTDTQYF. The CDR3 DNA reads as TGTGCCAGCAAGGGGGCCGGCACAGATACGCAGTATTTT. The V call is TRBV2, the J call TRBJ2-3; 7 bases line up with TRBD1. After removal of 7 bases from V and 1 base from J, the junction contained 2 bases not matched to a gene. Germline CDR1 is SNHLY and CDR2 is FYNNEI. The CDR3 contains 13 residues.